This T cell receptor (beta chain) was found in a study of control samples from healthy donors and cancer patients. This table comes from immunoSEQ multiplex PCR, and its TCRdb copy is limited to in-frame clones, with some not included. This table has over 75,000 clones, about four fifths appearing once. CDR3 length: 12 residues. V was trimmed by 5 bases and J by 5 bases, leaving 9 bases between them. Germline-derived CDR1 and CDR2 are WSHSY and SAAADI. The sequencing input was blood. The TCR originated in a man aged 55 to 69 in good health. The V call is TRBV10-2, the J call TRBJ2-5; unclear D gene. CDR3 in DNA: TGCGCCAGCAGTAGAATAAGGGAGACCCAGTACTTC. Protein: CASSRIRETQYF.